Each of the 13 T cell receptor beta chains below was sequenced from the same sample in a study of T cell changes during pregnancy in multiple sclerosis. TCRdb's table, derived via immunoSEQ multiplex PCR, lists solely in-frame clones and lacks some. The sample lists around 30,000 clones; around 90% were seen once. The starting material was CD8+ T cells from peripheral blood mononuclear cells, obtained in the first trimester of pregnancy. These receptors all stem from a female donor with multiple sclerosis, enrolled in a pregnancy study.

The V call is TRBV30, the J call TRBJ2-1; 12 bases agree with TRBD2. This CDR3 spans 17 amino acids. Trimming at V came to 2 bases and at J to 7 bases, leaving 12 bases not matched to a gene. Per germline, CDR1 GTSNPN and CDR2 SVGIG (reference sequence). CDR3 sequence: CAWSSPLTSGRVNEQFF. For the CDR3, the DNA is TGTGCCTGGAGTTCCCCACTGACTAGCGGGAGAGTGAATGAGCAGTTCTTC.

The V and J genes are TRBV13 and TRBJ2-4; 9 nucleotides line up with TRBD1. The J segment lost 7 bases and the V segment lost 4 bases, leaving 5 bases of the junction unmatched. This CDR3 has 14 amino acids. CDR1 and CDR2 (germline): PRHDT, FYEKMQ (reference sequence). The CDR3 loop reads CASSSGQGGNIQYF. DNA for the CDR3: TGTGCCAGCAGCTCGGGACAGGGCGGGAACATTCAGTACTTC.

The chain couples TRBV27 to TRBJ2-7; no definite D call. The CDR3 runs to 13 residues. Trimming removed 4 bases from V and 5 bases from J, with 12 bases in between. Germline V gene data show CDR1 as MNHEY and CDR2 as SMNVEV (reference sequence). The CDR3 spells CASSSDIWNEQYF. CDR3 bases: TGTGCCAGCAGTTCCGACATATGGAACGAGCAGTACTTC.

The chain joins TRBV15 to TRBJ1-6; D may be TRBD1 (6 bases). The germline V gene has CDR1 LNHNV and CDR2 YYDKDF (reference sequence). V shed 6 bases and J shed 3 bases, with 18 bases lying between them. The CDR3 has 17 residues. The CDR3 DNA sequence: TGTGCCACCAGTCCGGACAGCAACCCATTCTATAATTCACCCCTCCACTTT. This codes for CATSPDSNPFYNSPLHF. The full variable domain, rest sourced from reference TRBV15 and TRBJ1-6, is DAMVIQNPRYQVTQFGKPVTLSCSQTLNHNVMYWYQQKSSQAPKLLFHYYDKDFNNEADTPDNFQSRRPNTSFCFLDIRSPGLGDTAMYLCATSPDSNPFYNSPLHFGNGTRLTVT.

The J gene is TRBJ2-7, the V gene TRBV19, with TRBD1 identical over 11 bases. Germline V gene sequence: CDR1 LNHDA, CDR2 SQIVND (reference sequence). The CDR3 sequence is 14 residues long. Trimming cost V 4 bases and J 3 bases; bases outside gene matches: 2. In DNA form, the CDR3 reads TGTGCCAGTAGTACAGGGACAGGGGGCTACGAGCAGTACTTC. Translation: CASSTGTGGYEQYF.

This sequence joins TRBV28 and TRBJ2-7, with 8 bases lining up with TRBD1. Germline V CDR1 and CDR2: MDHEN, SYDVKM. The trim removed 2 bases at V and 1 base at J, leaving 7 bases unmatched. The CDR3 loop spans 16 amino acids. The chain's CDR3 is CASSLTRDRPSYEQYF. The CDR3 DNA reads TGTGCCAGCAGTTTAACCCGGGACAGGCCTTCCTACGAGCAGTACTTC.

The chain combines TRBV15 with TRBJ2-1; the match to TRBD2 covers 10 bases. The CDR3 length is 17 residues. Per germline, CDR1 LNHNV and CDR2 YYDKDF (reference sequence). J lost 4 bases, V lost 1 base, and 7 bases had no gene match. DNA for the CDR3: TGTGCCACCAGCAGAGGGGCTAGCGGGGGCCTTTACAATGAGCAGTTCTTC. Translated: CATSRGASGGLYNEQFF.

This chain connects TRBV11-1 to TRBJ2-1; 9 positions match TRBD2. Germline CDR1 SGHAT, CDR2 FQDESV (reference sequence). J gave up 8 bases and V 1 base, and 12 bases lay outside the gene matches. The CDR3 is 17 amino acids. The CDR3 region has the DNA TGTGCCAGCAGCTTAGTAGTGGTAGCGGGGGTTCGTCATGAGCAGTTCTTC. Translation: CASSLVVVAGVRHEQFF.

The CDR3 loop is CASSEGTGDYTF. CDR3 DNA sequence: TGTGCCAGCAGTGAAGGGACAGGGGACTACACCTTC. The chain recombines TRBV6-1 with TRBJ1-2, with TRBD1 matching 9 bases. V gave up 1 base and J gave up 10 bases; unmatched junction bases: 1. Germline V gene sequence: CDR1 MNHNS, CDR2 SASEGT. The CDR3 totals 12 residues.

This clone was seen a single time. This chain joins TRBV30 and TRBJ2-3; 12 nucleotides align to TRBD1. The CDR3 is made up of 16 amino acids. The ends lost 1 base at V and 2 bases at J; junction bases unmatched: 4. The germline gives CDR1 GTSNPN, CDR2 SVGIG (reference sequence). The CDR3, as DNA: TGTGCCTGGAGTGCCTGGGACAGGGGGCTCACAGATACGCAGTATTTT. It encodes CAWSAWDRGLTDTQYF.

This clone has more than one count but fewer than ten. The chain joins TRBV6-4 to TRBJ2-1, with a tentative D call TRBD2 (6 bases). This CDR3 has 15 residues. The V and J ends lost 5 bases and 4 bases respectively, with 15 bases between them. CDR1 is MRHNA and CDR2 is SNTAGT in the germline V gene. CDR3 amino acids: CASSPGTPGYNEQFF. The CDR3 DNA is TGTGCCAGCAGTCCCGGGACTCCGGGGTACAATGAGCAGTTCTTC.

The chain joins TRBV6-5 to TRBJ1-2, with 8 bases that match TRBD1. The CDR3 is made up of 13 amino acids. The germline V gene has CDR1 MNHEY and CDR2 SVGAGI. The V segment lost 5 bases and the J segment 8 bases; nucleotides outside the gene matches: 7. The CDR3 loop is CASSPGGAFGYTF. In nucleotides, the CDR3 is TGTGCCAGCAGTCCAGGGGGCGCGTTCGGCTACACCTTC.

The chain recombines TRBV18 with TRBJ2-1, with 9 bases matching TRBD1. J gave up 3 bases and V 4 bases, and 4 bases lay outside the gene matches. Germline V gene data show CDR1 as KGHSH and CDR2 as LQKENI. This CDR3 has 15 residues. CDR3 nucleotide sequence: TGTGCCAGCTCACTCGGACAGGGGATCTACAATGAGCAGTTCTTC. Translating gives CASSLGQGIYNEQFF. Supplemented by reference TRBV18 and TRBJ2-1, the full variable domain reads NAGVMQNPRHLVRRRGQEARLRCSPMKGHSHVYWYRQLPEEGLKFMVYLQKENIIDESGMPKERFSAEFPKEGPSILRIQQVVRGDSAAYFCASSLGQGIYNEQFFGPGTRLTVL.